There are many counts of the clone carrying this TCR beta chain. Its antigen is unidentified. From RNA transcripts, TCR beta CDR3 regions were amplified. HTBI primers drove first-round RT-PCR of the TCR CDR3. A single record per CDR3 protein comes from TCRdb applying MiXCR to the multiplex PCR reads. This table has over 700,000 distinct CDR3 sequences, approximately 19% appearing once. This specimen comes from a study of T cells in Graves' hyperthyroidism and ophthalmopathy. Study-wide findings and caveats: Most thyroid clonotypes expanded above 0.001 appeared in blood too.

CDR3 length: 11 amino acids. With 9 bases removed from V and 2 bases from J, the gap between germline ends came to 7 bases. From germline, CDR1 is LNHDA and CDR2 SQIVND (reference sequence). This TCR derives from a woman aged 45-65 years with Graves' hyperthyroidism that later progressed to Graves' ophthalmopathy. Sequenced material: blood. The chain employs TRBV19 and TRBJ1-1; D gene ambiguous. The CDR3 is CASRSNTEAFF. DNA of the CDR3: TGTGCCAGCAGATCTAACACTGAAGCTTTCTTT.